These T cell receptor beta chains were read from a single sample in a study of T-cell reconstitution after alpha-beta-depleted transplantation in children. TCRdb processed the PCR reads anew with MiXCR; each CDR3 protein has one entry. The sample lists about 600,000 distinct CDR3 sequences, 10% to 15% occurring once. The starting material was PBMCs, mostly from graft donor cells, obtained 360 days after TCRalphabeta/CD19-depleted stem cell transplant. The receptors were sampled from a male patient between 10 and 17 years old who had a stem cell transplant for acute myeloid leukemia, so the T cells may come from the graft donor. CDR3s include the opening cysteine and the closing phenylalanine or tryptophan. D genes are given only for firm matches. For some rows the clone size is stated as once, few or many, or as a class when expanded; others skip it.

j_call,d_call,v_call,clone_size,cdr3_nt,cdr3_aa
TRBJ2-1,TRBD2,TRBV7-2,few,TGTGCCAGCAGCCAACCACTAGCGGGAGTAACCAATGAGCAGTTCTTC,CASSQPLAGVTNEQFF
TRBJ2-7,-,TRBV28,-,TGTGCCAGCACCTCCGGGTGGACAACCGAGCAGTACTTC,CASTSGWTTEQYF
TRBJ2-1,-,TRBV11-1,many,TGTGCCAGCAGCTTAGCGCCCGGCAGTGGTAGTTTGCGCAATGAGCAGTTCTTC,CASSLAPGSGSLRNEQFF
TRBJ2-7,TRBD1,TRBV19,-,TGTGCCAGTAAGGGGACAGGGGGCTACGAGCAGTACTTC,CASKGTGGYEQYF
TRBJ2-7,TRBD1,TRBV6-1,few,TGTGCCAGCAGTCTGGCGGGTGCTTGGACAGGCGAGCAGTACTTC,CASSLAGAWTGEQYF
TRBJ2-2,TRBD2,TRBV20-1,-,TGCAGTGCTAGAGATCCCTTGATCGCGGGAGGGCCCCACACCTGGGAGCTGTTTTTT,CSARDPLIAGGPHTWELFF
TRBJ2-2,TRBD2,TRBV6-5,few,TGTGCCAGCAGTTTCCCTGGCGGGAGGAACACCGGGGAGCTGTTTTTT,CASSFPGGRNTGELFF
TRBJ1-5,TRBD1,TRBV25-1,few,TGTGCCAGCAGTGACAGGGGGAGCAATCAGCCCCAGCATTTT,CASSDRGSNQPQHF
TRBJ2-1,-,TRBV7-8,many,TGTGCCAGCAGAGCTGACATATATGCCAATGAGCAGTTCTTC,CASRADIYANEQFF
TRBJ2-5,-,TRBV29-1,many,TGCAGCGGAAGGGACTCAGGCTCGGAGACCCAGTACTTC,CSGRDSGSETQYF
TRBJ2-7,TRBD2,TRBV7-6,-,TGTGCCAGCAGCCCGGGACTAGCGGGAGTGGGGTACGAGCAGTACTTC,CASSPGLAGVGYEQYF
TRBJ2-7,TRBD1,TRBV20-1,-,TGCAGTGCTCCGACAGGGTTCGAGCAGTACTTC,CSAPTGFEQYF
TRBJ2-1,TRBD1,TRBV25-1,-,TGTGCCATCAGCTCGGACAGGGTTGAAGGGCAGTTCTTC,CAISSDRVEGQFF
TRBJ2-5,-,TRBV7-2,few,TGTGCCAGCAGCTTAGCGGGGGACGCTGGAGAGACCCAGTACTTC,CASSLAGDAGETQYF
TRBJ2-5,-,TRBV20-1,many,TGCAGTGCTAGGGACGCCGGAAATGCCGGTCAAGAGACCCAGTACTTC,CSARDAGNAGQETQYF
TRBJ2-5,TRBD1,TRBV9,few,TGTGCCAGCAGCGCTATTCCGGGACAGCCTCGAGAGACCCAGTACTTC,CASSAIPGQPRETQYF